What follows are 10 T cell receptor beta chains derived from one specimen sequenced in a study of spatial heterogeneity in lung cancer (dated by TCRdb to about 2019). The time point label here, explained by the study, means: sample taken at primary tumor resection. Their antigen targets remain unknown. The receptor library was made with 5' RACE. The instrument given in TCRdb is NextSeq 500. The public reads were quality trimmed at Q25 with fastp and then assembled into clones with MiXCR by TCRdb, keeping productive beta chains. Each entry merges the rows of one CDR3 protein and shows their most common DNA and genes. This sample gives about 970 distinct CDR3 sequences in total; over 12% of them show up just once. Of the sample, 25% to 35% is held by the ten largest clones. The paper's findings and limits, for the study overall: The number of expanded intratumoral alpha and beta TCRs correlated with the tumor nonsynonymous mutation count.

The specimen comprised lung tumor tissue, sampled at surgery. The source of these receptors is a female donor with early-stage non-small cell lung cancer.

This clonotype ranks as large. V usage is TRBV7-8 and J usage is TRBJ2-5; 8 bases line up with TRBD1. The CDR3 contains 13 residues. The J segment lost 4 bases and the V segment lost 5 bases, leaving 3 bases of the junction unmatched. CDR1 and CDR2 (germline): SGHVS, FQNEAQ. CDR3 protein: CASSRDRGETQYF. CDR3 nucleotides: TGTGCCAGCAGCCGCGACAGGGGAGAGACCCAGTACTTC.

This clonotype has only a few counts. V and J are TRBV27 and TRBJ1-5; no clear D gene. Germline CDR1 reads MNHEY; CDR2 reads SMNVEV (reference sequence). Trimming left V 0 bases short and J 3 bases short, with 9 bases between. CDR3 length: 15 residues. The CDR3 region has the DNA TGTGCCAGCAGTTTATCGTGGAGCTTCAATCAGCCCCAGCATTTT. Translating gives CASSLSWSFNQPQHF.

This clonotype is categorized as medium-sized. The J gene is TRBJ2-1, the V gene TRBV2, with no clear D. Germline assignment: CDR1 SNHLY and CDR2 FYNNEI. V was pared by 5 bases and J by 10 bases, with 21 bases between. This CDR3 contains 15 residues. CDR3 coding DNA: TGTGCCAGCAGTAATTCGGTCCGACCTGTGGGGGAGCAGTTCTTC. Amino acid sequence: CASSNSVRPVGEQFF.

This clonotype was found a few times. The CDR3 here is CASSLLGTGVPYEQYF. Written as DNA, the CDR3 is TGTGCCAGCAGCTTATTAGGGACAGGGGTTCCCTACGAGCAGTACTTC. The rearrangement uses TRBV11-3 and TRBJ2-7; 10 bases align to TRBD1. Germline V gene sequence: CDR1 SGHNT, CDR2 YENEEA. Losses at the gene ends were 2 bases for V and 2 bases for J; bases not matched to a gene: 6. This CDR3 has 16 amino acids.

This chain uses TRBV6-1 with TRBJ1-6; D remains unclear. This CDR3 is built from 20 residues. Germline values: CDR1 MNHNS, CDR2 SASEGT. Trimming pared 0 bases from V and 4 bases from J, leaving 22 bases between. CDR3 residues: CASSEARPAPSRLYNSPLHF. CDR3 in DNA: TGTGCCAGCAGTGAAGCGCGTCCAGCCCCCTCTCGCCTATATAATTCACCCCTCCACTTT.

This clonotype ranks as medium-sized (0.01 to 0.1%). The V gene is TRBV7-8, the J gene TRBJ2-1; a weak D match, TRBD2 (6 bases). Germline V gives CDR1 SGHVS, CDR2 FQNEAQ. Trimming removed 4 bases from V and 3 bases from J, with 10 bases in between. The CDR3 sequence is 14 residues long. The DNA of the CDR3 is TGTGCCAGCAGCTATACGGGGGTCTACAATGAGCAGTTCTTC. Its protein product is CASSYTGVYNEQFF. The variable domain in full, completed from reference TRBV7-8 and TRBJ2-1, reads GAGVSQSPRYKVAKRGQDVALRCDPISGHVSLFWYQQALGQGPEFLTYFQNEAQLDKSGLPSDRFFAERPEGSVSTLKIQRTQQEDSAVYLCASSYTGVYNEQFFGPGTRLTVL.

This clonotype is classed as large. V and J are TRBV19 and TRBJ1-4; no firm D call. The CDR3 is 14 amino acids. Looked up from germline, CDR1 is LNHDA and CDR2 is SQIVND (reference sequence). The ends were cut back, 4 bases at V and 15 bases at J, with 21 bases in the middle. CDR3 sequence reads: CASSTSPDSVRVFF. The DNA for the CDR3 is TGTGCCAGTAGTACAAGTCCGGACTCTGTTCGGGTGTTTTTT.

V and J are TRBV20-1 and TRBJ2-7; TRBD2 matches 7 bases. This CDR3 is built from 13 residues. Trimming at V came to 8 bases and at J to 3 bases, leaving 10 bases not matched to a gene. Germline loops: CDR1 DFQATT, CDR2 SNEGSKA (reference sequence). The CDR3 sequence is CSPRGTKIYEQYF. CDR3 nucleotide sequence: TGCAGTCCCCGGGGGACTAAAATCTACGAGCAGTACTTC.

This clonotype counts as medium-sized. This chain uses TRBV6-5 with TRBJ2-1; D may be TRBD2 (5 bases). CDR3 length: 19 amino acids. V was shortened by 7 bases and J by 3 bases, with 28 bases between the two germline ends. CDR1 and CDR2 from the germline V gene are MNHEY and SVGAGI. The CDR3 loop reads CASINTHTLARGGYNEQFF. The CDR3 nucleotides are TGTGCCAGCATTAACACACATACCTTAGCGAGAGGAGGCTACAATGAGCAGTTCTTC.

This clonotype is labeled as medium-sized (0.01 to 0.1%). The rearrangement joins TRBV6-2 or TRBV6-3 to TRBJ2-1, with 10 bases matching TRBD2. After removal of 2 bases from V and 6 bases from J, the junction contained 13 bases not matched to a gene. This CDR3 is 18 amino acids long. Germline loops: CDR1 MNHEY, CDR2 SVGEGT. CDR3 protein: CASSYRHLAGVFSNEQFF. For the CDR3, the DNA is TGTGCCAGCAGTTACCGACACCTAGCGGGAGTTTTTTCCAATGAGCAGTTCTTC.